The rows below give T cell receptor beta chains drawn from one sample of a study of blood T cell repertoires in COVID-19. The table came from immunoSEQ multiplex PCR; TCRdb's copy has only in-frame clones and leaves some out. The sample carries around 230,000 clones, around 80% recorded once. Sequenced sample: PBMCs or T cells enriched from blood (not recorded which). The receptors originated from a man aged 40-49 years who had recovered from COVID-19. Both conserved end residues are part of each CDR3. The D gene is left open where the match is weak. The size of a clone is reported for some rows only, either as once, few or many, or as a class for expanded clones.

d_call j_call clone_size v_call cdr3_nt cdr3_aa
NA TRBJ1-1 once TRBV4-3 TGCGCCAGCAGCCAAGAGGCCCTCAACACTGAAGCTTTCTTT CASSQEALNTEAFF
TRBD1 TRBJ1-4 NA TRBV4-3 TGCGCCAGTCAACAGGGGGCGCGGGATAATGAAAAACTGTTTTTT CASQQGARDNEKLFF
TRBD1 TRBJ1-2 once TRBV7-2 TGTGCCAGCAGCGAGGACAGGTCCCTCGGCTACACCTTC CASSEDRSLGYTF
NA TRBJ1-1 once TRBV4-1 TGCGCCAGCAGCCAAGCTCGCGGGAACACTGAAGCTTTCTTT CASSQARGNTEAFF
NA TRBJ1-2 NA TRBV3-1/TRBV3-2 TGTGCCAGCAGCCAAGATGCCAGGGTCGGGTATGGCTACACCTTC CASSQDARVGYGYTF
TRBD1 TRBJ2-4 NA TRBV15 TGTGCCACCAGCACCTCAGGACAGGGAAGGGCCAAAAACATTCAGTACTTC CATSTSGQGRAKNIQYF
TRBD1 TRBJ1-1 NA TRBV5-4 TGTGCCAGCAGCTTGCCCGGACAGGGGGGAACTGAAGCTTTCTTT CASSLPGQGGTEAFF
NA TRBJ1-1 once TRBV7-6 TGTGCCAGCAGCTTTCGTCAAGGGGGACGGGTGAACACTGAAGCTTTCTTT CASSFRQGGRVNTEAFF
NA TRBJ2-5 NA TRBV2 TGTGCCAGCAGTGATTTCGGCGGAGTCCAAGAGACCCAGTACTTC CASSDFGGVQETQYF
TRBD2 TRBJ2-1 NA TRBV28 TGTGCCAGCAAATTGCGGACTAGCGGGAATCGGGAGCAGTTCTTC CASKLRTSGNREQFF
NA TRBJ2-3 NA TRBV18 TGTGCCAGCTCACCGGCTTGGAAACCGGAGGCAGATACGCAGTATTTT CASSPAWKPEADTQYF
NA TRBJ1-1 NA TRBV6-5 TGTGCCAGCAGTTCCCAGAGGGCTCTGGAGAACACTGAAGCTTTCTTT CASSSQRALENTEAFF
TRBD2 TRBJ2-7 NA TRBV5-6 TGTGCCAGCAGTCCCTTTAAACCTAGCGGGAGAAAAATCGAGCAGTACTTC CASSPFKPSGRKIEQYF
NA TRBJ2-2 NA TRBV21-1 TGTGCCAGCAGCGATACGCTCCGTCCACTCGAAACCGGGGAGCTGTTTTTT CASSDTLRPLETGELFF
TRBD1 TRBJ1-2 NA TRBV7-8 TGTGCCAGCAGCTTAGAAGGGGGCAGAGGGGATGGCTACACCTTC CASSLEGGRGDGYTF
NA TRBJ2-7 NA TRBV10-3 TGTGCCATCTCTAGAGCCCCCTACGAGCAGTACTTC CAISRAPYEQYF
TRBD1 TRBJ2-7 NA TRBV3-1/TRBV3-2 TGTGCCAGCAGCCGCATAGGGACAGGGTTGGGATACGAGCAGTACTTC CASSRIGTGLGYEQYF
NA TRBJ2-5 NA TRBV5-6 TGTGCCAGCAGCTTGTGGGGGAGACGGGGGCAAGAGACCCAGTACTTC CASSLWGRRGQETQYF